Following are 5 T cell receptor beta chains from one sample sequenced in a study of blood T cell repertoires in COVID-19. Profiled with immunoSEQ multiplex PCR; TCRdb holds only in-frame clones, not every one. Of roughly 200,000 clones in the sample, about 80% were seen once. The sequenced sample consisted of peripheral blood. The receptor source for this set is a woman in her fifties or sixties with COVID-19, enrolled during active disease.

V and J are TRBV14 and TRBJ2-3; 8 positions agree with TRBD2. The CDR3 totals 15 residues. J lost 5 bases, V lost 5 bases, and 9 bases had no gene match. Per the germline V gene, CDR1 is SGHDN and CDR2 is FVKESK. This CDR3 reads CASSETGLAGDTQYF. DNA for the CDR3: TGTGCCAGCAGCGAAACCGGGCTAGCGGGAGATACGCAGTATTTT.

The J gene is TRBJ2-2, the V gene TRBV27, with TRBD1 identical over 8 bases. Germline V lookup: CDR1 MNHEY, CDR2 SMNVEV (reference sequence). The CDR3 extends over 16 amino acids. V lost 0 bases, J lost 5 bases, and 5 bases stayed unmatched. The CDR3 coding sequence is TGTGCCAGCAGTTTATCGGCAGGGGGCTGGACCGGGGAGCTGTTTTTT. Its translation: CASSLSAGGWTGELFF.

The chain couples TRBV7-2 to TRBJ2-1, with 11 bases fitting TRBD2. The CDR3 extends over 15 amino acids. V was pared by 1 base and J by 11 bases, with 7 bases of the junction left unmatched. CDR1 is SGHTA, CDR2 FQGNSA, per germline. Here the CDR3 reads CASSLVLAGGSQQFF. The CDR3 nucleotides read TGTGCCAGCAGCTTAGTGCTAGCGGGAGGTAGTCAGCAGTTCTTC. Complete variable domain (other parts from reference TRBV7-2 and TRBJ2-1): GAGVSQSPSNKVTEKGKDVELRCDPISGHTALYWYRQSLGQGLEFLIYFQGNSAPDKSGLPSDRFSAERTGGSVSTLTIQRTQQEDSAVYLCASSLVLAGGSQQFFGPGTRLTVL.

The V gene is TRBV10-1, the J gene TRBJ1-1; TRBD1 agrees at 9 bases. From germline, CDR1 is WNHNN and CDR2 SYGVQD (reference sequence). This CDR3 is 13 amino acids long. The V segment lost 6 bases and the J segment 10 bases; nucleotides outside the gene matches: 9. The CDR3 loop reads CASRTGQGTAAFF. The CDR3 DNA follows: TGCGCCAGCAGGACGGGACAGGGAACGGCAGCTTTCTTT.

This clone occurred many times. V is TRBV28 and J is TRBJ1-2; 7 bases line up with TRBD1. J was trimmed by 4 bases and V by 6 bases; bases with no gene match: 5. There are 13 residues in the CDR3. Germline V gene lookup returns CDR1 MDHEN and CDR2 SYDVKM. CDR3 bases: TGTGCCAGCAGCGTTGACAGGGTCTATGGCTACACCTTC. This encodes CASSVDRVYGYTF.